This TCR beta chain comes out of a study of CD8 T cells in ankylosing spondylitis. Notes on the study in general: Within ankylosing spondylitis blood, a TCR beta motif made up of eight or nine highly homologous variants appeared to be characteristic. Disease-linked clones reportedly concentrated significantly in matched ankylosing spondylitis synovial fluid. In peripheral blood, disease-linked CD8+ clones occurred at relatively low frequencies.

In this sample, this clonotype turned up many times. Its antigen is not identified. MiXCR was run by TCRdb on the 5' RACE reads, yielding one entry per CDR3 protein. The profile shows about 200,000 distinct CDR3 sequences, around 7.9% of them singletons. CDR1 MNHEY and CDR2 SMNVEV come from the germline V gene (reference sequence). The CDR3 is made up of 16 amino acids. V was cut by 0 bases and J by 0 bases, with 9 bases left in between. The chain uses TRBV27 and TRBJ2-4, with D maybe TRBD2 (6 bases). The clonotype comes from a male donor with ankylosing spondylitis. The sample was blood, either unsorted or a sorted T cell fraction (not recorded which). CDR3 nucleotides: TGTGCCAGCAGTTTATCCCAGGGACTAGCCAAAAACATTCAGTACTTC. It is translated as CASSLSQGLAKNIQYF.